The present TCR beta chain was sequenced within a study of T cells in Graves' hyperthyroidism and ophthalmopathy. Study conclusions and caveats: Onset of ophthalmopathy came a median approximately 6.5 months after the model predicted it. Most clonotypes expanded in the thyroid (above 0.001) were also present in blood.

The source material, RNA transcripts, was used to amplify TCR beta CDR3 regions. Researchers ran a first-round RT-PCR on the TCR CDR3 using the HTBI primer set. One entry per CDR3 protein results from TCRdb running MiXCR on the multiplex PCR reads. The profile covers 610,000 or so distinct CDR3 sequences, with about 43% appearing a single time and about 8% taken by the ten largest. CDR1 and CDR2 (germline): SEHNR, FQNEAQ (reference sequence). The CDR3 is 15 residues long. To note about this clonotype: Its antigen is unknown. At one boundary the junction diverges from the germline segment, which might be a read error.

Graves' hyperthyroidism was deemed stable given no ophthalmopathy progression within 18 months. Newly diagnosed patients aged 18 to 65 had hyperthyroidism of under 2 months' duration. Sequenced: peripheral blood or thyroid tissue (not recorded which). The sequence was collected from a woman between 18 and 30 years old with Graves' hyperthyroidism. The chain uses TRBV7-9 and TRBJ2-7; TRBD1 agrees at 10 bases. The CDR3 here is CASSLGQGGPYEQNF. Here the CDR3 DNA reads TGTGCCAGCAGCCTAGGACAGGGGGGTCCCTACGAGCAGAACTTC.